A selection of T cell receptor beta chains follows, all from one sample in a study of OX40 agonist ivuxolimab in advanced cancers. The data were produced by immunoSEQ multiplex PCR, yet TCRdb's version contains in-frame clones alone and is incomplete. The sample consists of 55,000 to 85,000 clones, about 85% of them appearing once. The sample here was CD4+ or CD8+ T cells sorted from blood, taken in a trial of the OX40 agonist ivuxolimab. These receptor sequences come from an adult with an advanced solid tumor such as melanoma, head and neck, liver or kidney cancer. The CDR3 runs from the conserved cysteine through the conserved F or W. A D gene is named only where the DNA matches it firmly. Some rows have no size entry. The others give once, few or many, or a class for an expanded clone.

abundance	j_gene	d_gene	v_gene	CDR3aa	CDR3nt
NA	TRBJ1-1	NA	TRBV5-5	CASSLTQGPYTEAFF	TGTGCCAGCAGCTTGACCCAGGGGCCATACACTGAAGCTTTCTTT
NA	TRBJ2-5	NA	TRBV2	CASSEIGEGTQYF	TGTGCCAGCAGTGAGATAGGTGAAGGGACCCAGTACTTC
NA	TRBJ2-1	NA	TRBV9	CASSVDGVDEQFF	TGTGCCAGCAGCGTAGACGGTGTGGATGAGCAGTTCTTC
NA	TRBJ1-2	NA	TRBV6-6	CASSPAGKDYGYTF	TGTGCCAGCAGTCCCGCGGGGAAGGACTATGGCTACACCTTC
NA	TRBJ2-7	NA	TRBV29-1	CSVEKRAGYEQYF	TGCAGCGTTGAGAAGCGGGCGGGCTACGAGCAGTACTTC
NA	TRBJ2-3	NA	TRBV5-1	CASSFTDTQYF	TGCGCCAGCAGCTTCACAGATACGCAGTATTTT
NA	TRBJ1-1	NA	TRBV7-9	CASSSQVNTEAFF	TGTGCCAGCAGCTCACAAGTGAACACTGAAGCTTTCTTT
NA	TRBJ2-2	NA	TRBV6-1	CASRDSSHRELFF	TGTGCCAGCAGGGACAGCTCCCACCGGGAGCTGTTTTTT
NA	TRBJ2-1	NA	TRBV7-8	CASSPGRDMSHNEQFF	TGTGCCAGCAGCCCAGGCCGGGACATGTCGCACAATGAGCAGTTCTTC
NA	TRBJ2-7	NA	TRBV7-2	CASSSTSSVSYEQYF	TGTGCCAGCAGTTCTACCTCTAGCGTTTCCTACGAGCAGTACTTC
NA	TRBJ1-1	NA	TRBV11-2	CASSLQGPTEAFF	TGTGCCAGCAGCCTACAGGGACCCACTGAAGCTTTCTTT
NA	TRBJ2-2	NA	TRBV5-1	CASSGPTNTGELFF	TGCGCCAGCTCCGGACCCACGAACACCGGGGAGCTGTTTTTT
NA	TRBJ2-3	TRBD2	TRBV11-2	CASSTGLAVSTDTQYF	TGTGCCAGCAGCACGGGACTAGCGGTCAGCACAGATACGCAGTATTTT
NA	TRBJ2-3	NA	TRBV12-5	CASGKNTDTQYF	TGTGCTAGTGGTAAGAACACAGATACGCAGTATTTT
NA	TRBJ1-2	NA	TRBV7-8	CASSPGTNYGYTF	TGTGCCAGCAGCCCCGGGACAAACTATGGCTACACCTTC
NA	TRBJ1-1	TRBD1	TRBV6-6	CASSWDRGGKTEAFF	TGTGCCAGCAGTTGGGACAGGGGAGGAAAAACTGAAGCCTTCTTT
NA	TRBJ1-2	NA	TRBV6-6	CASSPKENYGYTF	TGTGCCAGCAGCCCCAAGGAGAACTATGGCTACACCTTC
NA	TRBJ2-1	TRBD1	TRBV7-2	CASSYVTGQGNEQFF	TGTGCCAGCAGCTACGTGACAGGGCAGGGCAATGAGCAGTTCTTC
NA	TRBJ2-5	NA	TRBV6-5	CASSPPEGRETQYF	TGTGCCAGCAGCCCCCCGGAGGGTAGGGAGACCCAGTACTTC
once	TRBJ2-3	NA	TRBV5-1	CASSLSSLGDTQYF	TGCGCCAGCAGCTTGTCCTCCCTTGGGGATACGCAGTATTTT
NA	TRBJ1-2	TRBD1	TRBV19	CASTPGQGSRGYTF	TGTGCCAGTACGCCGGGACAGGGGTCCCGTGGCTACACCTTC
NA	TRBJ2-2	NA	TRBV5-3	CARSLEPGELFF	TGTGCCAGAAGCTTGGAACCCGGGGAGCTGTTTTTT
NA	TRBJ1-1	NA	TRBV27	CASSLSIGDMNTEAFF	TGTGCCAGCAGTTTATCTATCGGGGATATGAACACTGAAGCTTTCTTT
NA	TRBJ2-5	TRBD1	TRBV7-9	CASSQGQGKETQYF	TGTGCCAGCAGCCAGGGACAGGGGAAAGAGACCCAGTACTTC
NA	TRBJ2-7	NA	TRBV6-5	CASNPEGGSDEQYF	TGTGCCAGCAATCCCGAGGGGGGTAGCGACGAGCAGTACTTC
NA	TRBJ1-6	NA	TRBV27	CASSLQLRSPLHF	TGTGCCAGCAGTTTACAACTGCGGTCACCCCTCCACTTT
NA	TRBJ1-5	TRBD1	TRBV6-5	CASSLGTVHLPPQHF	TGTGCCAGCAGTCTGGGGACAGTTCATCTTCCGCCCCAGCATTTT
few	TRBJ1-1	TRBD1	TRBV7-8	CASLRDRVIANTEAFF	TGTGCCAGCCTAAGGGACAGGGTTATAGCAAACACTGAAGCTTTCTTT
NA	TRBJ1-2	TRBD1	TRBV4-3	CASSQENRGHYGYTF	TGCGCCAGCAGCCAAGAAAACAGGGGGCATTATGGCTACACCTTC
NA	TRBJ2-7	TRBD1	TRBV6-5	CASRGTGGSYEQYF	TGTGCCAGCAGGGGGACAGGGGGCTCCTACGAGCAGTACTTC
NA	TRBJ2-2	NA	TRBV7-2	CASSLRQNTGELFF	TGTGCCAGCAGCTTACGTCAGAACACCGGGGAGCTGTTTTTT
NA	TRBJ1-1	NA	TRBV4-2	CASSPGQGTYTEAFF	TGTGCCAGCAGCCCCGGGCAAGGGACTTACACTGAAGCTTTCTTT
NA	TRBJ2-3	NA	TRBV7-2	CASSRDFTDTQYF	TGTGCCAGCAGCCGGGACTTCACAGATACGCAGTATTTT
NA	TRBJ1-5	NA	TRBV25-1	CASSESVPWAGENQPQHF	TGTGCCAGCAGTGAATCTGTCCCCTGGGCAGGCGAGAATCAGCCCCAGCATTTT
NA	TRBJ2-3	NA	TRBV4-3	CASSQAGGGTQYF	TGCGCCAGCAGCCAAGCTGGTGGGGGTACGCAGTATTTT
NA	TRBJ1-5	NA	TRBV6-6	CASSYPDSNQPQHF	TGTGCCAGCAGTTACCCGGATAGCAATCAGCCCCAGCATTTT
NA	TRBJ2-2	NA	TRBV5-1	CASSLVTEGRELFF	TGCGCCAGCAGCTTAGTGACCGAGGGGCGGGAGCTGTTTTTT
NA	TRBJ2-5	NA	TRBV10-3	CAITRNRLETQYF	TGTGCCATCACCCGTAACAGATTAGAGACCCAGTACTTC
NA	TRBJ2-7	TRBD1	TRBV7-2	CASSRLGQAAYEQYF	TGTGCCAGCAGCCGACTGGGACAGGCGGCGTACGAGCAGTACTTC
NA	TRBJ1-1	NA	TRBV5-1	CASSFSGARTEAFF	TGCGCCAGCAGCTTTTCGGGGGCGCGGACTGAAGCTTTCTTT
NA	TRBJ1-3	TRBD1	TRBV19	CASRTGTAIGDSGNTIYF	TGTGCCAGTAGAACCGGGACAGCTATCGGAGACTCTGGAAACACCATATATTTT
NA	TRBJ2-1	NA	TRBV9	CASSVGGQSHEQFF	TGTGCCAGCAGCGTAGGGGGACAAAGCCATGAGCAGTTCTTC
NA	TRBJ2-2	NA	TRBV14	CASSSQITGELFF	TGTGCCAGCAGCTCTCAGATCACCGGGGAGCTGTTTTTT